The 18 T cell receptor beta chains listed next were all sequenced from one sample in a study of PD-L1 blockade in urothelial cancer (dated by TCRdb to the late 2010s). Libraries were made using the immunoSEQ multiplex PCR assay. Entries here come from immuneACCESS through TCRdb and include only in-frame sequences with V and J called. Some clones fail to appear in such tables; in the studies checked, an unresolved V gene covers under half of the shortfall, and the cause of the remainder is unknown. The sample data list tens of thousands of clones, and roughly 87% of these were observed just once. The top ten clonotypes cover approximately 3.4% of the sample. The material sequenced was PBMCs, taken around atezolizumab (anti-PD-L1) treatment. Source of these receptors: a man aged 65 to 85 with urothelial cancer.

The rearrangement links TRBV6-1 to TRBJ2-7; 9 bases match TRBD1. The CDR3 runs to 15 residues. The trim removed 5 bases at V and 1 base at J, leaving 6 bases unmatched. Germline loops: CDR1 MNHNS, CDR2 SASEGT. DNA for the CDR3: TGTGCCAGCAGTCCCGGGACAGGGCAGTCCTACGAGCAGTACTTC. This codes for CASSPGTGQSYEQYF.

The DNA for the CDR3 is TGTGCCAGCAGCTTTTTCATTACTAGCGGGGGGGCGGGGACAGATACGCAGTATTTT. This encodes CASSFFITSGGAGTDTQYF. The rearrangement links TRBV7-2 to TRBJ2-3; 13 bases are shared with TRBD2. This CDR3 is built from 19 residues. Germline CDR1 is SGHTA and CDR2 is FQGNSA. Losses at the gene ends were 3 bases for V and 3 bases for J; bases not matched to a gene: 12.

This clone came up a few times. This chain joins TRBV28 and TRBJ2-7, with TRBD1 as a possible D gene (6 bases). CDR3 length equals 12 residues. The germline V gene has CDR1 MDHEN and CDR2 SYDVKM. The ends were cut back, 7 bases at V and 5 bases at J, with 12 bases in the middle. CDR3 sequence reads: CASNEGDHEQYF. Written as DNA, the CDR3 is TGTGCCAGCAACGAGGGGGACCACGAGCAGTACTTC.

This chain connects TRBV27 to TRBJ2-7, with 11 bases lining up with TRBD1. The V and J ends lost 5 bases and 4 bases, in that order; junction bases with no gene match: 7. Germline V gives CDR1 MNHEY, CDR2 SMNVEV (reference sequence). The CDR3 loop spans 15 amino acids. DNA for the CDR3: TGTGCCAGCAGTCACTGGACAGGGGGCTCGTACGAGCAGTACTTC. Its translation: CASSHWTGGSYEQYF.

CDR3 region: CASKGQGAGETQYF. CDR3 coding DNA: TGTGCCAGCAAGGGACAGGGGGCTGGAGAGACCCAGTACTTC. The rearrangement joins TRBV10-3 to TRBJ2-5; 12 bases align to TRBD1. Germline V gives CDR1 ENHRY, CDR2 SYGVKD. This CDR3 comprises 14 residues. V lost 10 bases to trimming and J lost 4 bases; unmatched junction nucleotides: 7.

This clone was recorded a few times. The chain carries TRBV7-8 and TRBJ1-3; 8 bases are a match to TRBD1. Germline values: CDR1 SGHVS, CDR2 FQNEAQ. The CDR3 spans 17 residues. The ends lost 4 bases at V and 0 bases at J; junction bases unmatched: 8. CDR3 DNA sequence: TGTGCCAGCAGCTCTCCGGGACAGGTTCGCTCTGGAAACACCATATATTTT. Encoded protein: CASSSPGQVRSGNTIYF.

This sequence joins TRBV28 and TRBJ1-2; D is possibly TRBD1 (5 bases). CDR3 length: 15 amino acids. CDR1 and CDR2 from the germline V gene are MDHEN and SYDVKM. V lost 4 bases and J 4 bases, leaving 16 bases between the germline ends. CDR3 bases: TGTGCCAGCAGTTCCCAGGGTGGAGGGTCCTATGGCTACACCTTC. Translating gives CASSSQGGGSYGYTF.

This rearrangement joins TRBV28 to TRBJ2-7; D call uncertain. The CDR3 runs 12 residues. The ends were cut back, 3 bases at V and 7 bases at J, with 10 bases in the middle. Germline CDR1 is MDHEN and CDR2 is SYDVKM. CDR3 residues: CASSFDFEEQYF. CDR3 sequence (DNA): TGTGCCAGCAGTTTTGACTTCGAGGAGCAGTACTTC. Full variable domain (missing parts from reference TRBV28 and TRBJ2-7): DVKVTQSSRYLVKRTGEKVFLECVQDMDHENMFWYRQDPGLGLRLIYFSYDVKMKEKGDIPEGYSVSREKKERFSLILESASTNQTSMYLCASSFDFEEQYFGPGTRLTVT.

V and J are TRBV29-1 and TRBJ2-5; TRBD2 aligns across 8 bases. Per the germline V gene, CDR1 is SQVTM and CDR2 is ANQGSEA. The CDR3 loop spans 15 amino acids. The J segment lost 7 bases and the V segment lost 6 bases, leaving 16 bases of the junction unmatched. As DNA, the CDR3 is TGCAGCGTGAAGACGACGGGGGGGTGGTCGAGGACCCAGTACTTC. Translating gives CSVKTTGGWSRTQYF.

This rearrangement joins TRBV6-5 to TRBJ2-2; 9 nucleotides match TRBD2. Trimming at V came to 2 bases and at J to 4 bases, leaving 2 bases not matched to a gene. The CDR3 totals 15 residues. Germline-derived CDR1 and CDR2 are MNHEY and SVGAGI. CDR3 in amino acids: CASSYKAGGTGELFF. In DNA form, the CDR3 reads TGTGCCAGCAGTTACAAAGCGGGAGGCACCGGGGAGCTGTTTTTT.

The rearrangement uses TRBV11-1 and TRBJ1-1; 8 bases map to TRBD1. The V gene's germline CDR1 is SGHAT and CDR2 FQDESV (reference sequence). The CDR3 is made up of 14 amino acids. Unmatched junction bases numbered 13, after V lost 5 bases and J lost 11 bases. CDR3 sequence: CASSMDRDAVAAFF. CDR3 DNA: TGTGCCAGCAGCATGGACAGGGATGCCGTTGCGGCTTTCTTT.

This chain uses TRBV5-1 with TRBJ2-5; the D gene is possibly TRBD2 (6 bases). The CDR3 has 14 amino acids. Germline V CDR1 and CDR2: SGHRS, YFSETQ. V was cut by 4 bases and J by 7 bases, with 17 bases left in between. The CDR3 DNA follows: TGCGCCAGCAGCCCCGACGGTTCCGGGGGGACCCAGTACTTC. This sequence encodes CASSPDGSGGTQYF.

The table lists this clone with a few counts. This rearrangement joins TRBV5-1 to TRBJ2-7; D gene ambiguous. The CDR3 extends over 13 amino acids. In germline, CDR1 is SGHRS, CDR2 YFSETQ. V was cut by 2 bases and J by 0 bases, with 6 bases left in between. CDR3 amino acids: CASSFLSSYEQYF. CDR3 coding DNA: TGCGCCAGCAGCTTCCTGAGCTCCTACGAGCAGTACTTC.

The gene calls are TRBV7-9 and TRBJ2-7, with D possibly matching TRBD1 (6 bases). The ends were cut back, 4 bases at V and 4 bases at J, with 17 bases in the middle. Germline assignment: CDR1 SEHNR and CDR2 FQNEAQ (reference sequence). This CDR3 is 15 amino acids long. The CDR3 reads CASSSLRDTDYEQYF. In DNA form, the CDR3 reads TGTGCCAGCAGCTCTCTCCGGGACACAGATTACGAGCAGTACTTC. Together with reference TRBV7-9 and TRBJ2-7, the CDR3 gives the full variable domain: DTGVSQNPRHKITKRGQNVTFRCDPISEHNRLYWYRQTLGQGPEFLTYFQNEAQLEKSRLLSDRFSAERPKGSFSTLEIQRTEQGDSAMYLCASSSLRDTDYEQYFGPGTRLTVT.

CDR3 region: CASSLASSYNSPLHF. The DNA for the CDR3 is TGCGCCAGCAGCTTGGCGAGCTCCTATAATTCACCCCTCCACTTT. The V and J genes are TRBV5-1 and TRBJ1-6; D is unresolved. Trimming stripped 0 bases from V and 0 bases from J, with 4 bases between. Germline assignment: CDR1 SGHRS and CDR2 YFSETQ. The CDR3 length is 15 residues.

The rearrangement links TRBV30 to TRBJ1-2; the D gene is possibly TRBD1 (6 bases). Trimming removed 0 bases from V and 8 bases from J, with 16 bases in between. The germline gives CDR1 GTSNPN, CDR2 SVGIG (reference sequence). CDR3 size: 14 residues. The DNA of the CDR3 is TGTGCCTGGAGTGTAATGGACAGCCAGGGGGGCTACACCTTC. It is translated as CAWSVMDSQGGYTF.

The V call is TRBV6-6, the J call TRBJ2-5, with TRBD2 matching over 9 bases. Germline V gene lookup returns CDR1 MNHNY and CDR2 SVGAGI (reference sequence). After removal of 4 bases from V and 2 bases from J, the junction contained 2 bases not matched to a gene. CDR3 length equals 14 residues. Here the CDR3 DNA reads TGTGCCAGCAGTTCGACTAGCGGACAAGAGACCCAGTACTTC. Translated, it gives CASSSTSGQETQYF.

The J gene is TRBJ1-2, the V gene TRBV4-3; 9 bases align to TRBD1. The CDR3 consists of 16 residues. Germline trimming cut 0 bases from V and 4 bases from J; bases unmatched to any gene: 6. Germline V gene sequence: CDR1 LGHNA, CDR2 YSLEER. CDR3 amino acids: CASSQETGQGVYGYTF. CDR3 in DNA: TGCGCCAGCAGCCAAGAAACGGGACAGGGAGTCTATGGCTACACCTTC.